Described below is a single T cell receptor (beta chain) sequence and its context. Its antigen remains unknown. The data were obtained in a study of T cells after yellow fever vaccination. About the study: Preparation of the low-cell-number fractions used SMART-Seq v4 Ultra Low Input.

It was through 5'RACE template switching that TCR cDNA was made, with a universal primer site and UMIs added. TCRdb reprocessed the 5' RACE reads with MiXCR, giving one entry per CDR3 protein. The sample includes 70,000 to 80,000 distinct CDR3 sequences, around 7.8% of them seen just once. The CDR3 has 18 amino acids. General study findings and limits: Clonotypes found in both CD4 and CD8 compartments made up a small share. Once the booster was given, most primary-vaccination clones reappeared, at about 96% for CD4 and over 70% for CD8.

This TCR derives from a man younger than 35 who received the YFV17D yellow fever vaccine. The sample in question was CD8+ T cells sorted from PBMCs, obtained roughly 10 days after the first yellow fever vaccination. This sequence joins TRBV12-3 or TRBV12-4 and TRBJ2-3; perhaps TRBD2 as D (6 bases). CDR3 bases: TGTACCTGCAGTTTAAATAGCGGAGAAGTGACTAGCACAGATACGCAGTATTTT. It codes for CTCSLNSGEVTSTDTQYF.